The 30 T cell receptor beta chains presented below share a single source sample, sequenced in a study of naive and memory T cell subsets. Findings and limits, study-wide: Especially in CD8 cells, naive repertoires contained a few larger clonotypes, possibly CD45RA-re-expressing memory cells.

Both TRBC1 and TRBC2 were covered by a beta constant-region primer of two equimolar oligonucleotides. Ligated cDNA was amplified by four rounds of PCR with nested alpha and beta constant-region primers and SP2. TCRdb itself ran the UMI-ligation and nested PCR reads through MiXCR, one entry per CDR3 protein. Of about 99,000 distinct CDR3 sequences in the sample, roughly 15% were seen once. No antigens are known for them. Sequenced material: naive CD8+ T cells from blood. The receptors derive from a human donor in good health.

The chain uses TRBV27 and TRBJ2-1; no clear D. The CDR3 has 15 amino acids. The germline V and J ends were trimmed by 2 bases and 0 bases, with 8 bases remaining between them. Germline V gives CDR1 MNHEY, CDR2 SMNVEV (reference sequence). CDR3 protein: CASSLPPPSYNEQFF. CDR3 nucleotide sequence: TGTGCCAGCAGTTTACCCCCCCCCTCCTACAATGAGCAGTTCTTC.

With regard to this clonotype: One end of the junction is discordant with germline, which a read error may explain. CDR3 in amino acids: CASSLRGRTDNEKFF. CDR3 bases: TGTGCCAGCAGTTTGCGAGGAAGGACTGACAATGAGAAGTTCTTC. The chain carries TRBV27 and TRBJ2-1; D perhaps matches TRBD2 (5 bases). This CDR3 has 15 residues. Germline assignment: CDR1 MNHEY and CDR2 SMNVEV (reference sequence).

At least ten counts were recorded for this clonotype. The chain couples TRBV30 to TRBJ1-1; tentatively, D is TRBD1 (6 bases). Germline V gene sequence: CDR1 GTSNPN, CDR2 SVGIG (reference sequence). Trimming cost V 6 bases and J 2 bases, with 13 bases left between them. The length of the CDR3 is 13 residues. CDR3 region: CACQQGLNTEAFF. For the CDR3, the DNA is TGTGCCTGCCAACAGGGCCTCAACACTGAAGCTTTCTTT.

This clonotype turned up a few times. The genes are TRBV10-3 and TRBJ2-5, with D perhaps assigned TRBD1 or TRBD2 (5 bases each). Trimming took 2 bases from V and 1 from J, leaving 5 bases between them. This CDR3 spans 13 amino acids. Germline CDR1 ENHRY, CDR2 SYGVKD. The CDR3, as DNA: TGTGCCATCAGTGAGGGGGGCCAAGAGACCCAGTACTTC. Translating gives CAISEGGQETQYF.

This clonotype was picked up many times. CDR3 DNA: TGTGCCAGCAGTTTTTCCGGTATGAGGGCCTACGAGCAGTACTTC. It yields the protein CASSFSGMRAYEQYF. The V and J genes are TRBV12-3 or TRBV12-4 and TRBJ2-7; TRBD2 is a possible D gene (5 bases). CDR3 length: 15 amino acids. V was pared by 3 bases and J by 2 bases, with 14 bases between.

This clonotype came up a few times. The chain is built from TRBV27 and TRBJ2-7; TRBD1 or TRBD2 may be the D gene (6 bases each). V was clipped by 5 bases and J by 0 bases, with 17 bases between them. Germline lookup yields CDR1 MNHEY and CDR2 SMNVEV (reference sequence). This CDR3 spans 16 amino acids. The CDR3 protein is CASSPITGALSYEQYF. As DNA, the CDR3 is TGTGCCAGCAGTCCCATTACGGGGGCCCTCTCCTACGAGCAGTACTTC.

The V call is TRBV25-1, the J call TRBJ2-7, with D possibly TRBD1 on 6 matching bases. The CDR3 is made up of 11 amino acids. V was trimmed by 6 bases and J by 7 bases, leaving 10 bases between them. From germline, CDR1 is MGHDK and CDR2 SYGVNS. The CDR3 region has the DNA TGTGCCAGCAGCTCGACAGGAGAGCAGTACTTC. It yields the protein CASSSTGEQYF.

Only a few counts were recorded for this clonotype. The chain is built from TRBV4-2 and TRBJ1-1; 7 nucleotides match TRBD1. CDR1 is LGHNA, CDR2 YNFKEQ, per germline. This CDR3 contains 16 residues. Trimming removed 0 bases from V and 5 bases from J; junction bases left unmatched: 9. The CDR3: CASSQEGQGGRTEAFF. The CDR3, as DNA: TGTGCCAGCAGCCAAGAGGGCCAGGGGGGAAGGACTGAAGCTTTCTTT.

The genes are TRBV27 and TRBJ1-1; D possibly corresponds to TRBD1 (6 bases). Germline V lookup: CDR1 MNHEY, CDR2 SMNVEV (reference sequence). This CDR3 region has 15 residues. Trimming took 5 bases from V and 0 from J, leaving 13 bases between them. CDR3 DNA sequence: TGTGCCAGCAGTCCCCGGACAGTCATGAACACTGAAGCTTTCTTT. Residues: CASSPRTVMNTEAFF.

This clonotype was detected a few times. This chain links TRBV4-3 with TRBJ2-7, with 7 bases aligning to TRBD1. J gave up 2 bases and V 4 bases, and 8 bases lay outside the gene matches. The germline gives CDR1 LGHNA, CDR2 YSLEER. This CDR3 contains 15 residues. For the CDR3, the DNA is TGCGCCAGCAGCCTGTCGACCGGGACAGCCTACGAGCAGTACTTC. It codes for CASSLSTGTAYEQYF.

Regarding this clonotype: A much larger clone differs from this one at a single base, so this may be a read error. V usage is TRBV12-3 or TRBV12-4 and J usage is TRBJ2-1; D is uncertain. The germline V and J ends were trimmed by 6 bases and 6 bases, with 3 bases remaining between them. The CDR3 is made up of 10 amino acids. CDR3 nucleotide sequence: TGTGCCAGCAGGGGCAATGAGCAGTTCTTC. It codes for CASRGNEQFF.

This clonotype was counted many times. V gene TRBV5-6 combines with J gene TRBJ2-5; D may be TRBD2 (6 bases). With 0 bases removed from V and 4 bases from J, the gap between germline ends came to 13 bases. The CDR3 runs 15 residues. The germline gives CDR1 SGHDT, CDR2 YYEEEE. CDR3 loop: CASSLGGGARETQYF. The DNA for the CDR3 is TGTGCCAGCAGCTTGGGGGGCGGGGCGAGAGAGACCCAGTACTTC.

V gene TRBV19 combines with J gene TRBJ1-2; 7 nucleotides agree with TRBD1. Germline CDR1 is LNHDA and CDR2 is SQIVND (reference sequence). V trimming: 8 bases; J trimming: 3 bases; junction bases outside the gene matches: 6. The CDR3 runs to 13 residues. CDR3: CASGQGGYYGYTF. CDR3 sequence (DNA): TGTGCCAGTGGGCAGGGGGGATACTATGGCTACACCTTC.

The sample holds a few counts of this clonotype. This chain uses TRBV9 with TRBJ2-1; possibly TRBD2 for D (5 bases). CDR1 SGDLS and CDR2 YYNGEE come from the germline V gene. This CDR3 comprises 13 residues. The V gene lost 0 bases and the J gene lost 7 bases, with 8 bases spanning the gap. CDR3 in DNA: TGTGCCAGCAGCGTAGTTACGGGGAATGAGCAGTTCTTC. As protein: CASSVVTGNEQFF.

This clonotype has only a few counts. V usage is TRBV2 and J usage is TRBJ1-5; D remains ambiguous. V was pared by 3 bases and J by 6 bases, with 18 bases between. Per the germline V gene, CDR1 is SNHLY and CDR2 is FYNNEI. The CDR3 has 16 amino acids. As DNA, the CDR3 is TGTGCCAGCAGTGATCACCTGCTCGTCGGCAGTCAGCCCCAGCATTTT. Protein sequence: CASSDHLLVGSQPQHF.

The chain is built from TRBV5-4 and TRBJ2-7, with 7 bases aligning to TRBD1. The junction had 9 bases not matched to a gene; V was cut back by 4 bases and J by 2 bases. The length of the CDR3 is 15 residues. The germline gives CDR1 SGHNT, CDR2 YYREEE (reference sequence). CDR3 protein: CASSPGRGGPYEQYF. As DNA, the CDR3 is TGTGCCAGCAGCCCTGGGAGAGGGGGCCCCTACGAGCAGTACTTC.

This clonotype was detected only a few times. The DNA of the CDR3 is TGTGCCACCGAACAGGGGGCTTTGAGTCGGGAGACCCAGTACTTC. Its protein product is CATEQGALSRETQYF. J is TRBJ2-5 and V is TRBV15, with 9 bases identical to TRBD1. V lost 8 bases and J lost 5; bases outside the gene matches: 12. The V gene's germline CDR1 is LNHNV and CDR2 YYDKDF (reference sequence). This CDR3 has 15 residues.

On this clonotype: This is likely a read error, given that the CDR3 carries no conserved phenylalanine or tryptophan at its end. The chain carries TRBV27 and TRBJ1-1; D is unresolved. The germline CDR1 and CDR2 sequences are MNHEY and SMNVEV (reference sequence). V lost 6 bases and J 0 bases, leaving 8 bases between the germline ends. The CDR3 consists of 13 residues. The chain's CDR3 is CASSRHLNTEAFS. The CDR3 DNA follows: TGTGCCAGCAGCCGACATTTGAACACTGAAGCTTTCTCT.

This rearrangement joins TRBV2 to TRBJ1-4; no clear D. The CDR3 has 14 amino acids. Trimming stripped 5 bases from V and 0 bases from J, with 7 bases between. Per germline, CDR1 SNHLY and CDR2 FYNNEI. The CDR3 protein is CASSTEATNEKLFF. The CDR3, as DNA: TGTGCCAGCAGTACAGAGGCAACTAATGAAAAACTGTTTTTT.

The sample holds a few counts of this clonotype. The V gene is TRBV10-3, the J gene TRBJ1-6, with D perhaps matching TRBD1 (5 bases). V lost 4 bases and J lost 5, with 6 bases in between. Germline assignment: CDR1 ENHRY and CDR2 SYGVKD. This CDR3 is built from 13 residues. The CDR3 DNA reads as TGTGCCATCAGTGCAGGGAATAATTCACCCCTCCACTTT. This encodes CAISAGNNSPLHF.

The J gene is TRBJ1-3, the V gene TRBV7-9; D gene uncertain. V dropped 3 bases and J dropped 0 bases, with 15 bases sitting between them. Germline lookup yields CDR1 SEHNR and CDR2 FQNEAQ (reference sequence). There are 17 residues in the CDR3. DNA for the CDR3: TGTGCCAGCAGCTTCGGGAAGCCTGAAAACTCTGGAAACACCATATATTTT. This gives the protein CASSFGKPENSGNTIYF.

The CDR3 region is CASSLRQGAFDTQYF. The CDR3 DNA is TGCGCCAGCAGTCTCAGACAGGGGGCGTTCGATACGCAGTATTTT. The rearrangement uses TRBV23-1 and TRBJ2-3; 10 nucleotides agree with TRBD1. TRBV23-1 is flagged as an ORF with uncertain function. The CDR3 totals 15 residues. Trimming cost V 4 bases and J 6 bases; bases outside gene matches: 7.

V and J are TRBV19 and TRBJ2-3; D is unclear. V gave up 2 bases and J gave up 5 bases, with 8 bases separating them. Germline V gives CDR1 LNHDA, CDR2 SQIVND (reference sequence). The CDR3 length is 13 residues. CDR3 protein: CASSINGGDTQYF. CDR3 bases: TGTGCCAGTAGTATAAACGGCGGAGATACGCAGTATTTT.

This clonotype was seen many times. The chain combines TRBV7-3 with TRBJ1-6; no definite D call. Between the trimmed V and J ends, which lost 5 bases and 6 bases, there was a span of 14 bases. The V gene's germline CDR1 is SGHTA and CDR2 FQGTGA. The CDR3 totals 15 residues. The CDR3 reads CASSLDQAGNSPLHF. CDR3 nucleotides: TGTGCCAGCAGCCTCGACCAGGCGGGTAATTCACCCCTCCACTTT.

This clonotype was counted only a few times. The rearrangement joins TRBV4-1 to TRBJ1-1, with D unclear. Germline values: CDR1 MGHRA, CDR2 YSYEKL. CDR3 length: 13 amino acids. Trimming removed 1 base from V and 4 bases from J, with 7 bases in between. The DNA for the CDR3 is TGCGCCAGCAGCCAAGCGGCGGGCACTGAAGCTTTCTTT. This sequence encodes CASSQAAGTEAFF.

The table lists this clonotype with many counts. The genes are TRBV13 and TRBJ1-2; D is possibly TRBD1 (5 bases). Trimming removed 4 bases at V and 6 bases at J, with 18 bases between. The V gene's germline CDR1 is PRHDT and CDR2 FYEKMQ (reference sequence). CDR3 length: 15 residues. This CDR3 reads CASSSGTPVRDGYTF. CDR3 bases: TGTGCCAGCAGCTCTGGGACCCCGGTCCGAGATGGCTACACCTTC.

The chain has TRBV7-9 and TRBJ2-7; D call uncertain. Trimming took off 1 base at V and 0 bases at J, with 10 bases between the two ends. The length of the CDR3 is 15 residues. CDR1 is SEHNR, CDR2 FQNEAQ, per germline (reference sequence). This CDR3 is CASSLVPESSYEQYF. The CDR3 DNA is TGTGCCAGCAGCTTAGTTCCCGAAAGCTCCTACGAGCAGTACTTC.

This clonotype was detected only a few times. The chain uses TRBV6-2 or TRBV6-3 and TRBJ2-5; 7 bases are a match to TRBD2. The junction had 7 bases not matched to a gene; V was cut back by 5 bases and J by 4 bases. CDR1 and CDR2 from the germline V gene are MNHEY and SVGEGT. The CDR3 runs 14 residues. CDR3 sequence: CASSTGTTRETQYF. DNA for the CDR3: TGTGCCAGCAGTACCGGGACTACCCGAGAGACCCAGTACTTC.

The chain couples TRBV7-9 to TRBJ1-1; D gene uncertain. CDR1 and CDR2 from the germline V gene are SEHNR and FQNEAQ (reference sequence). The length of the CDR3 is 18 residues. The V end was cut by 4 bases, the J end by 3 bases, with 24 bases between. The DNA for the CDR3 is TGTGCCAGCAGCTACGCCCAGCGGATTTCAGATAGCGACACTGAAGCTTTCTTT. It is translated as CASSYAQRISDSDTEAFF.

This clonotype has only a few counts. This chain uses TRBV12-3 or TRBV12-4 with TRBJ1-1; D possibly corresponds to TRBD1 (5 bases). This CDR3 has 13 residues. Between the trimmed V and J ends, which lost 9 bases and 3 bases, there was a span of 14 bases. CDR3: CASRDFLHTEAFF. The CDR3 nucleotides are TGTGCCAGTCGGGACTTCTTGCACACTGAAGCTTTCTTT.